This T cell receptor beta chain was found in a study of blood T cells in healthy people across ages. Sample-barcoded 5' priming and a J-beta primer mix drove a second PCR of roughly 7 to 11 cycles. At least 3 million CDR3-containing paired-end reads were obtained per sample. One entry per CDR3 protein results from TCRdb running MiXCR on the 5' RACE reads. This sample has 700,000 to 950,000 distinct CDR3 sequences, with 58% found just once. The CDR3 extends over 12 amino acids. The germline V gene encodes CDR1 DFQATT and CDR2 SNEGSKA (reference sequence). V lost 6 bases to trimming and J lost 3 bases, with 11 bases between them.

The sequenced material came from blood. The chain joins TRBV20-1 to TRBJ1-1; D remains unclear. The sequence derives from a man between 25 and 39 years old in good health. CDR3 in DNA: TGCAGTGCAACGACTCTGGACACTGAAGCTTTCTTT. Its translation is CSATTLDTEAFF.